This T cell receptor beta chain stems from a study of cytomegalovirus exposure and HLA in healthy donors. Both 60 Vbeta primers and 13 Jbeta primers went into the PCR. Profiled with immunoSEQ multiplex PCR; TCRdb holds only in-frame clones, not every one. The data show some 160,000 clones, with approximately 81% seen just once and around 1.3% held by the top ten. The CDR3 is 14 residues long. V was trimmed by 0 bases and J by 7 bases, leaving 10 bases between them. The germline V gene has CDR1 GTSNPN and CDR2 SVGIG (reference sequence). The gene calls are TRBV30 and TRBJ1-6; weak D call: TRBD1 (5 bases). Sequenced material: PBMCs. The source is a man in his fifties or sixties in good health and CMV-seropositive. CDR3 amino acids: CAWSVRGWNSPLHF. DNA of the CDR3: TGTGCCTGGAGTGTAAGGGGTTGGAATTCACCCCTCCACTTT.